The entry that follows covers one TCR beta chain sequence. This specimen belongs to a study of blood T cell repertoires in COVID-19. In the study overall: COVID-19 samples from acute and convalescent phases originated in the United States, Italy and Spain. PBMCs, B-cell-depleted T cells, or T cells were the source of the cDNA or gDNA that made up the material.

Under the authors' procedure: Nucleated cell number was recorded as an estimate derived from reference gene primer amplification. The table came from immunoSEQ multiplex PCR; TCRdb's copy has only in-frame clones and leaves some out. That table gives V, J and clone size, and the DNA gave D and trimming. Of more than 95,000 clones in the sample, roughly 90% are singletons; the top ten hold about 7.3%. The CDR3 consists of 17 residues. Germline values: CDR1 SGDLS, CDR2 YYNGEE. Trimming took 0 bases from V and 0 from J; bases not matched to a gene: 5. The sequenced material came from peripheral blood. The V and J genes are TRBV9 and TRBJ2-5, with 10 bases fitting TRBD2. The clonotype originates from a man aged 45-60 years with acute or convalescent COVID-19. The CDR3 loop reads CASSVALAGGDQETQYF. The CDR3 DNA reads TGTGCCAGCAGCGTAGCTTTAGCGGGAGGCGACCAAGAGACCCAGTACTTC.